The 31 T cell receptor beta chains reported below all come from one sample, sequenced in a study of blood T cells in healthy people across ages (dated by TCRdb to 2015 to 2017). To prepare the library, 5' RACE was applied. The data were produced on an Illumina HiSeq 2500. The second PCR ran for about 6 to 12 cycles and used a J-beta primer mix along with a sample-barcoded 5' primer. TCRdb redid the processing of the public reads, applying fastp at Q25 and MiXCR, and retained in-frame beta chains. Every entry covers one CDR3 protein and lists the most common genes and DNA from its rows. The sample includes roughly 900,000 distinct CDR3 sequences, with around 48% observed a single time. The top ten clones comprise 13% of the sample. The sample was blood. The receptors derive from a man in his thirties or forties in good health.

This clonotype was detected a few times. The V and J genes are TRBV5-1 and TRBJ1-1; D not resolved. The CDR3 extends over 13 amino acids. V lost 0 bases and J 5 bases, leaving 8 bases between the germline ends. CDR1 and CDR2 from the germline V gene are SGHRS and YFSETQ. CDR3 in amino acids: CASSLETGTEAFF. The DNA of the CDR3 is TGCGCCAGCAGCTTGGAGACGGGAACTGAAGCTTTCTTT.

DNA for the CDR3: TGTGCCAGCGCACAGGTTGACATTCAGTACTTC. Amino acid sequence: CASAQVDIQYF. This chain joins TRBV3-1 and TRBJ2-4; TRBD1 is a possible D gene (5 bases). Germline CDR1 and CDR2: LGHDT and YNNKEL (reference sequence). Trimming pared 8 bases from V and 8 bases from J, leaving 10 bases between. This CDR3 spans 11 amino acids.

CDR3 nucleotide sequence: TGTGCCAGCAGTCCCGACCTTACCTCCTACAATGAGCAGTTCTTC. Translated: CASSPDLTSYNEQFF. The gene calls are TRBV12-3 or TRBV12-4 and TRBJ2-1; D unclear. The CDR3 spans 15 residues. Trimming took 5 bases from V and 0 from J, leaving 11 bases between them.

V gene TRBV24-1 combines with J gene TRBJ2-1; 7 bases map to TRBD1. After removal of 7 bases from V and 5 bases from J, the junction contained 4 bases not matched to a gene. This CDR3 is built from 13 residues. Germline assignment: CDR1 KGHDR and CDR2 SFDVKD. The CDR3: CATRRTGDNEQFF. CDR3 DNA: TGTGCCACCAGACGGACAGGCGACAATGAGCAGTTCTTC.

This chain connects TRBV27 to TRBJ2-5, with a possible D match to TRBD1 (5 bases). V was clipped by 7 bases and J by 2 bases, with 14 bases between them. Germline lookup yields CDR1 MNHEY and CDR2 SMNVEV (reference sequence). The CDR3 runs 14 residues. The CDR3 DNA follows: TGTGCCAGCAAGGGTGGGGCAGGGCAAGAGACCCAGTACTTC. This sequence encodes CASKGGAGQETQYF.

This clonotype showed up just a few times. J is TRBJ1-6 and V is TRBV6-6, with D hard to call. The CDR3 length is 13 residues. Germline V CDR1 and CDR2: MNHNY, SVGAGI (reference sequence). Trimming stripped 7 bases from V and 5 bases from J, with 9 bases between. CDR3 amino acids: CASTPANNSPLHF. In DNA, the CDR3 is TGTGCCAGCACGCCCGCGAATAATTCACCCCTCCACTTT.

Here the CDR3 reads CASKGRPYTDTQYF. As DNA, the CDR3 is TGTGCCAGCAAGGGAAGGCCCTACACAGATACGCAGTATTTT. The V and J genes are TRBV28 and TRBJ2-3; D remains unclear. V was clipped by 7 bases and J by 2 bases, with 13 bases between them. This CDR3 region has 14 residues. The germline gives CDR1 MDHEN, CDR2 SYDVKM.

As concerns this clonotype: A much larger clone differs from this one at a single base, so this may be a read error. The chain uses TRBV20-1 and TRBJ2-7, with D uncertain. The CDR3 spans 11 residues. Trimming took off 3 bases at V and 2 bases at J, with 5 bases between the two ends. CDR1 is DFQATT and CDR2 is SNEGSKA in the germline V gene (reference sequence). This chain's CDR3 is CSASRPYEQYF. In DNA form, the CDR3 reads TGCAGTGCTAGCAGGCCCTACGAGCAGTACTTC.

This clonotype was counted only a few times. The chain links TRBV4-3 to TRBJ2-7, with TRBD1 matching over 11 bases. After removal of 2 bases from V and 3 bases from J, the junction contained 9 bases not matched to a gene. Germline V CDR1 and CDR2: LGHNA, YSLEER. This CDR3 spans 17 amino acids. Written as DNA, the CDR3 is TGCGCCAGCAGCCAAACCAGCACCGGGACAGGGGGCTACGAGCAGTACTTC. It is translated as CASSQTSTGTGGYEQYF.

The rearrangement uses TRBV6-1 and TRBJ2-7, with D tentatively TRBD2 (6 bases). The CDR3 covers 16 residues. The ends were cut back, 3 bases at V and 2 bases at J, with 17 bases in the middle. In germline, CDR1 is MNHNS, CDR2 SASEGT. The CDR3 sequence: CASSDLGGTSPYEQYF. CDR3 nucleotides: TGTGCCAGCAGTGACCTGGGAGGCACTAGCCCCTACGAGCAGTACTTC.

This chain uses TRBV28 with TRBJ1-2; weak D call: TRBD1 (6 bases). Germline V gene lookup returns CDR1 MDHEN and CDR2 SYDVKM. Trimming removed 4 bases at V and 4 bases at J, with 13 bases between. The CDR3 has 14 amino acids. The CDR3 sequence is CASSSHRVFYGYTF. As DNA, the CDR3 is TGTGCCAGCAGTTCGCACAGGGTCTTCTATGGCTACACCTTC.

J is TRBJ2-7 and V is TRBV27, with 7 bases fitting TRBD1. The germline V gene has CDR1 MNHEY and CDR2 SMNVEV (reference sequence). This CDR3 spans 13 amino acids. V lost 6 bases to trimming and J lost 3 bases; unmatched junction nucleotides: 5. Written as DNA, the CDR3 is TGTGCCAGCAGACGGACAGGCGACTACGAGCAGTACTTC. Translated: CASRRTGDYEQYF.

This clonotype has just a few counts. J is TRBJ1-4 and V is TRBV20-1; the match to TRBD1 covers 11 bases. The trim removed 5 bases at V and 4 bases at J, leaving 9 bases unmatched. CDR3 size: 16 residues. Looked up from germline, CDR1 is DFQATT and CDR2 is SNEGSKA (reference sequence). The CDR3 DNA is TGCAGTGCTGGGGCCGGGACAGGGGGGATTAATGAAAAACTGTTTTTT. Amino acid sequence: CSAGAGTGGINEKLFF.

This clonotype showed up many times. The V call is TRBV29-1, the J call TRBJ2-7; D gene ambiguous. V dropped 5 bases and J dropped 6 bases, with 11 bases sitting between them. CDR1 is SQVTM, CDR2 ANQGSEA, per germline. The CDR3 is 11 residues long. The CDR3 nucleotides read TGCAGCGTTCGTCCAGGTTGCGAGCAGTACTTC. This sequence encodes CSVRPGCEQYF.

This chain connects TRBV15 to TRBJ2-3; D gene ambiguous. This CDR3 has 16 residues. The germline V gene has CDR1 LNHNV and CDR2 YYDKDF (reference sequence). Trimming cost V 3 bases and J 0 bases, with 13 bases left between them. The DNA for the CDR3 is TGTGCCACCAGCAGGCGGAACAGTCCTAGCACAGATACGCAGTATTTT. Translated, it gives CATSRRNSPSTDTQYF.

A remark on this clonotype: One junction end does not reproduce the germline sequence, and a read error may be involved. V and J are TRBV7-9 and TRBJ2-7, with D uncertain. The V gene's germline CDR1 is SEHNR and CDR2 FQNEAQ (reference sequence). This CDR3 has 12 amino acids. This CDR3 is CASSLARYGQYF. As DNA, the CDR3 is TGTGCCAGCAGCTTAGCACGCTACGGGCAGTACTTC. Together with reference TRBV7-9 and TRBJ2-7, the CDR3 gives the full variable domain: DTGVSQNPRHKITKRGQNVTFRCDPISEHNRLYWYRQTLGQGPEFLTYFQNEAQLEKSRLLSDRFSAERPKGSFSTLEIQRTEQGDSAMYLCASSLARYGQYFGPGTRLTVT.

This clonotype occurred a few times. The rearrangement joins TRBV27 to TRBJ1-6; 7 bases agree with TRBD1. This CDR3 is 14 amino acids long. Germline V gene sequence: CDR1 MNHEY, CDR2 SMNVEV (reference sequence). Trimming removed 2 bases from V and 7 bases from J; junction bases left unmatched: 2. This CDR3 reads CASSLVQGNSPLHF. CDR3 nucleotides: TGTGCCAGCAGTTTAGTACAGGGGAATTCACCCCTCCACTTT.

The chain recombines TRBV20-1 with TRBJ2-5; the D gene is possibly TRBD2 (5 bases). This CDR3 has 13 amino acids. CDR1 is DFQATT and CDR2 is SNEGSKA in the germline V gene (reference sequence). Trimming took 0 bases from V and 4 from J, leaving 9 bases between them. Here the CDR3 reads CSARDGGRETQYF. CDR3 coding DNA: TGCAGTGCTAGAGATGGCGGGCGAGAGACCCAGTACTTC.

This clonotype has only a few counts. Here the CDR3 DNA reads TGTGCCAGCAGTTCTGAATTGATCGACGAGCAGTACTTC. Its translation is CASSSELIDEQYF. The V and J genes are TRBV27 and TRBJ2-7; D not resolved. Trimming removed 4 bases at V and 5 bases at J, with 12 bases between. This CDR3 is built from 13 residues. Germline V gene sequence: CDR1 MNHEY, CDR2 SMNVEV (reference sequence).

In this sample, this clonotype turned up a few times. The V and J genes are TRBV7-9 and TRBJ1-5, with TRBD1 matching over 8 bases. Germline V gives CDR1 SEHNR, CDR2 FQNEAQ (reference sequence). Germline trimming cut 5 bases from V and 15 bases from J; bases unmatched to any gene: 12. The CDR3 is 13 amino acids. The CDR3 sequence: CASSGSDREDWHF. The CDR3 coding sequence is TGTGCCAGCAGCGGGTCGGACAGGGAGGATTGGCATTTT.

This clonotype has a count of ten or more. This chain uses TRBV29-1 with TRBJ2-7; D might be TRBD2 (5 bases). V was trimmed by 3 bases and J by 2 bases, leaving 14 bases between them. CDR3 length: 14 residues. Germline V gives CDR1 SQVTM, CDR2 ANQGSEA. The CDR3 sequence: CSVDAGLFPYEQYF. The CDR3 coding sequence is TGCAGCGTTGATGCTGGACTGTTTCCCTACGAGCAGTACTTC.

The table lists this clonotype with a count of one. The rearrangement links TRBV24-1 to TRBJ1-2; 7 bases agree with TRBD1. The V and J ends lost 3 bases and 4 bases, in that order; junction bases with no gene match: 1. The CDR3 spans 13 residues. CDR1 and CDR2 from the germline V gene are KGHDR and SFDVKD. Here the CDR3 reads CATSDRQGYGYTF. The CDR3 nucleotides read TGTGCCACCAGTGATCGACAGGGCTATGGCTACACCTTC.

This sequence joins TRBV7-6 and TRBJ2-1; D gene unclear. V lost 1 base and J lost 4, with 8 bases in between. From germline, CDR1 is SGHVS and CDR2 FNYEAQ. The CDR3 is made up of 14 amino acids. The CDR3 coding sequence is TGTGCCAGCAGCTTAGAGTATGGGTACAATGAGCAGTTCTTC. Amino acids: CASSLEYGYNEQFF.

The chain recombines TRBV4-1 with TRBJ2-5; TRBD1 might be the D (6 bases). Gene TRBJ2-7 matches the end of the DNA better, so the J call may be wrong. The CDR3 loop spans 16 amino acids. Germline loops: CDR1 MGHRA, CDR2 YSYEKL. The CDR3 nucleotides are TGCGCCAGCAGCCAAGCGGGGCAAAGGGGGTCCTACGAGCAGTACTTC. It codes for CASSQAGQRGSYEQYF.

The genes are TRBV27 and TRBJ1-1, with D unclear. Deletions cut 1 base from V and 6 bases from J, with 9 bases between. The CDR3 is 13 amino acids. The germline V gene encodes CDR1 MNHEY and CDR2 SMNVEV (reference sequence). The CDR3 DNA reads TGTGCCAGCAGTTTATACGGGAGCGCTGAAGCTTTCTTT. This gives the protein CASSLYGSAEAFF.

A remark on this clonotype: The junction shows a germline mismatch at one end, possibly a read error. V usage is TRBV5-1 and J usage is TRBJ1-2; possible D gene TRBD1, 6 bases. CDR3 length: 12 residues. CDR1 and CDR2 from the germline V gene are SGHRS and YFSETQ. For the CDR3, the DNA is TGTGCCAGCAGCGCGGACAGCTATGGCTACACCTTC. Translating it yields CASSADSYGYTF.

This chain links TRBV10-3 with TRBJ1-5; D may be TRBD1 (5 bases). V lost 6 bases, J lost 0 bases, and 9 bases lay in between. Germline V CDR1 and CDR2: ENHRY, SYGVKD. This CDR3 is 14 amino acids long. CDR3 bases: TGTGCCATCAGCCCAGGGCTTAGCAATCAGCCCCAGCATTTT. Its protein is CAISPGLSNQPQHF.

This clonotype has a count of ten or more. This chain connects TRBV29-1 to TRBJ2-3; a possible D gene is TRBD2 (6 bases). The germline V and J ends were trimmed by 2 bases and 0 bases, with 9 bases remaining between them. This CDR3 has 14 amino acids. Germline CDR1 and CDR2: SQVTM and ANQGSEA. DNA of the CDR3: TGCAGCGTTGAAAGGGCGGGGAGCACAGATACGCAGTATTTT. Translating gives CSVERAGSTDTQYF.

The chain uses TRBV12-3 or TRBV12-4 and TRBJ2-5, with D hard to call. V lost 6 bases and J 4 bases, leaving 9 bases between the germline ends. This CDR3 is built from 12 residues. CDR3 amino acids: CASRSSGETQYF. The CDR3 region has the DNA TGTGCCAGCAGGAGTTCGGGAGAGACCCAGTACTTC.

This clonotype was detected ten times or more. The V call is TRBV12-3 or TRBV12-4, the J call TRBJ2-7; tentative D call: TRBD1 (5 bases). Trimming removed 2 bases at V and 5 bases at J, with 13 bases between. The CDR3 extends over 14 amino acids. CDR3 protein: CASSLPQGSNEQYF. The CDR3 DNA follows: TGTGCCAGCAGTTTACCCCAGGGAAGCAACGAGCAGTACTTC.

CDR3 loop: CASSLSGSGNTGELFF. The CDR3 nucleotides are TGCGCCAGCAGCTTGTCGGGCAGCGGGAACACCGGGGAGCTGTTTTTT. V is TRBV5-1 and J is TRBJ2-2; TRBD2 is a possible D gene (5 bases). This CDR3 has 16 amino acids. V gave up 1 base and J gave up 1 base, with 11 bases separating them. Germline assignment: CDR1 SGHRS and CDR2 YFSETQ. The whole variable domain, remainder taken from reference TRBV5-1 and TRBJ2-2, is KAGVTQTPRYLIKTRGQQVTLSCSPISGHRSVSWYQQTPGQGLQFLFEYFSETQRNKGNFPGRFSGRQFSNSRSEMNVSTLELGDSALYLCASSLSGSGNTGELFFGEGSRLTVL.